The TCR beta chain described here comes from a study of blood T cell repertoires in COVID-19. The wider study: Material from acute and convalescent COVID-19 was sourced from the United States, Italy and Spain. T cells, B-cell-depleted T cells, or PBMCs supplied cDNA or gDNA.

In the source study's methods: Counts of nucleated cells, estimated from reference gene primer amplification, were obtained. Measured with immunoSEQ multiplex PCR; TCRdb has only the in-frame clones, and not every one. From that table come the V and J calls and clone size; the DNA was used to work out D and trimming. The table shows 55,000 to 75,000 clones, with about four fifths occurring only once. Germline V gives CDR1 MDHEN, CDR2 SYDVKM. The CDR3 has 15 amino acids. Trimming cost V 6 bases and J 5 bases, with 16 bases left between them. The specimen sequenced was peripheral blood. The chain couples TRBV28 to TRBJ2-2, with D possibly TRBD1 on 5 matching bases. The clonotype originates from a human donor in a cohort sampled during active COVID-19. This CDR3 is CASRTLGARTGELFF. CDR3 nucleotide sequence: TGTGCCAGCAGGACCCTAGGGGCCAGAACCGGGGAGCTGTTTTTT.